The rows below give T cell receptor beta chains drawn from one sample of a study of Ad26.COV2.S vaccination and SARS-CoV-2 variants. The table came from immunoSEQ multiplex PCR; TCRdb's copy has only in-frame clones and leaves some out. The table records some 390,000 clones, approximately 90% of them present only once. This sample comprised peripheral blood, obtained in a trial of Ad26.COV2.S vaccine versus placebo. These receptors were taken from a person aged 18 to 65 who received the Ad26.COV2.S COVID-19 vaccine or a placebo. Each CDR3 is given without its conserved first and last residue. Clone size appears in some rows only: once, few, many, or a class for an expanded clone.

size: NA; V: TRBV23-1; J: TRBJ2-2; CDR3: ASSQFTGQANTGELF
size: NA; V: TRBV9; J: TRBJ2-5; CDR3: ASSVEGREETQY
size: NA; V: TRBV30; J: TRBJ1-2; CDR3: AWRDRENRYGYT
size: NA; V: TRBV28; J: TRBJ1-2; CDR3: ASSWGRGYT
size: NA; V: TRBV4-1; J: TRBJ2-1; CDR3: ASSQGGVSSYNEQF
size: NA; V: TRBV28; J: TRBJ1-2; CDR3: ASRRYYGYT
size: NA; V: TRBV7-2; J: TRBJ2-2; CDR3: ASSLARGNTGELF
size: NA; V: TRBV9; J: TRBJ2-1; CDR3: ASSSGQGWDEQF
size: NA; V: TRBV6-5; J: TRBJ2-3; CDR3: ASSYSGGAGDTQY
size: NA; V: TRBV15; J: TRBJ2-3; CDR3: ATSRQDTQY
size: NA; V: TRBV7-9; J: TRBJ1-1; CDR3: ASSLGAGPDTEAF
size: NA; V: TRBV12-3/TRBV12-4; J: TRBJ2-3; CDR3: ASSLGDTQY
size: NA; V: TRBV28; J: TRBJ2-5; CDR3: ASSLYSQETQY
size: NA; V: TRBV28; J: TRBJ1-5; CDR3: ASSLMARISNQPQH
size: NA; V: TRBV11-3; J: TRBJ2-1; CDR3: ASGAGAVQF
size: NA; V: TRBV5-4; J: TRBJ1-3; CDR3: ASGRGPYSGNTIY
size: NA; V: TRBV10-3; J: TRBJ2-3; CDR3: AISESVPSTDTQY
size: NA; V: TRBV15; J: TRBJ2-5; CDR3: ATSRGVRETQY
size: NA; V: TRBV28; J: TRBJ1-2; CDR3: AYRQTNYGYT
size: NA; V: TRBV29-1; J: TRBJ2-3; CDR3: SVRLAGGFTDTQY
size: NA; V: TRBV10-2; J: TRBJ2-5; CDR3: ASPPGRETQY
size: once; V: TRBV29-1; J: TRBJ2-3; CDR3: SVEDYRRSTDTQY
size: NA; V: TRBV19; J: TRBJ2-3; CDR3: ASTPGHTDTQY
size: NA; V: TRBV6-5; J: TRBJ1-6; CDR3: ASTGTVYNSPLH
size: NA; V: TRBV27; J: TRBJ2-1; CDR3: ASSLVMAGGPSGNEQF
size: NA; V: TRBV14; J: TRBJ2-2; CDR3: ASSQYGGTGELF
size: NA; V: TRBV6-5; J: TRBJ2-5; CDR3: ASGLNRGQETQY
size: once; V: TRBV6-5; J: TRBJ1-2; CDR3: ASSYFSQGVGGYT
size: NA; V: TRBV4-1; J: TRBJ1-5; CDR3: ASSQDRQILNQPQH
size: once; V: TRBV29-1; J: TRBJ1-5; CDR3: SARQGNQPQH
size: NA; V: TRBV11-3; J: TRBJ1-1; CDR3: ASSTAGDGTEAF
size: once; V: TRBV18; J: TRBJ2-3; CDR3: ASSPTGSKADTQY
size: NA; V: TRBV5-1; J: TRBJ2-2; CDR3: ASSRLAANTGELF
size: NA; V: TRBV6-2/TRBV6-3; J: TRBJ1-5; CDR3: ASSWARGNQPQH
size: NA; V: TRBV11-2; J: TRBJ1-1; CDR3: ASSLWSTGAMNTEAF
size: NA; V: TRBV7-2; J: TRBJ1-5; CDR3: ASSHSGGGQPQH
size: NA; V: TRBV5-8; J: TRBJ2-1; CDR3: ASSSGTGTEPYNEQF
size: NA; V: TRBV5-1; J: TRBJ2-2; CDR3: ASSLGARVNTGELF
size: NA; V: TRBV29-1; J: TRBJ2-7; CDR3: SAGDSTYEQY
size: NA; V: TRBV27; J: TRBJ1-2; CDR3: ASGPPGYGYT
size: NA; V: TRBV30; J: TRBJ2-3; CDR3: AWSDGAAGTGGLDTQY
size: NA; V: TRBV28; J: TRBJ2-2; CDR3: ATGLEFDGELF
size: NA; V: TRBV7-9; J: TRBJ2-3; CDR3: ASSLGVQGDTQY
size: once; V: TRBV14; J: TRBJ2-7; CDR3: ASSQGRTAKKY
size: NA; V: TRBV30; J: TRBJ2-3; CDR3: AWSVMRDTQY
size: NA; V: TRBV7-2; J: TRBJ2-7; CDR3: ASSSRTGAAYEQY
size: NA; V: TRBV7-2; J: TRBJ1-5; CDR3: ASSPVSGGSNQPQH
size: NA; V: TRBV5-5; J: TRBJ1-1; CDR3: ASSLPRTGRDEAF
size: NA; V: TRBV5-1; J: TRBJ2-2; CDR3: ASSPTGNTGELF
size: NA; V: TRBV19; J: TRBJ2-7; CDR3: ASSIVSGGEYEQY
size: NA; V: TRBV9; J: TRBJ1-3; CDR3: ASSGSGNTIY
size: medium-sized; V: TRBV11-1; J: TRBJ2-5; CDR3: ASSRNPGQGTETQY
size: NA; V: TRBV21-1; J: TRBJ2-5; CDR3: ASSKLVTGLKETQY
size: NA; V: TRBV11-3; J: TRBJ2-5; CDR3: ASSLEFEGKGETQY
size: NA; V: TRBV5-4; J: TRBJ2-1; CDR3: ASSLDPGGDNEQF
size: NA; V: TRBV3-1/TRBV3-2; J: TRBJ2-2; CDR3: ASSPLRDGPGELF
size: NA; V: TRBV7-9; J: TRBJ1-2; CDR3: ASSKNRELDYGYT
size: once; V: TRBV28; J: TRBJ1-4; CDR3: ASSPHSGADEKLF
size: NA; V: TRBV6-2/TRBV6-3; J: TRBJ2-2; CDR3: ASSQGLNTGELF
size: NA; V: TRBV13; J: TRBJ2-3; CDR3: ASSPTGRSTDTQY